Given below is one T cell receptor beta chain in context. These data belong to a study of shared clonotypes between healthy human individuals. Losses at the gene ends were 1 base for V and 5 bases for J; bases not matched to a gene: 7. Per germline, CDR1 SGHAT and CDR2 FQNNGV. This CDR3 has 16 residues. Profiled with immunoSEQ multiplex PCR; TCRdb holds only in-frame clones, not every one. This table holds 550,000 to 600,000 clones, around 80% found once. Sequenced sample: PBMCs. This TCR was recovered from a woman in her forties in good health. Some clones in this sample may be carry-over from other donors' samples. V gene TRBV11-2 combines with J gene TRBJ2-5, with TRBD2 matching 10 bases. The CDR3 region has the DNA TGTGCCAGCAGCTTAGGTGTTAGCGGGAGGTCGGAGACCCAGTACTTC. Translated: CASSLGVSGRSETQYF.